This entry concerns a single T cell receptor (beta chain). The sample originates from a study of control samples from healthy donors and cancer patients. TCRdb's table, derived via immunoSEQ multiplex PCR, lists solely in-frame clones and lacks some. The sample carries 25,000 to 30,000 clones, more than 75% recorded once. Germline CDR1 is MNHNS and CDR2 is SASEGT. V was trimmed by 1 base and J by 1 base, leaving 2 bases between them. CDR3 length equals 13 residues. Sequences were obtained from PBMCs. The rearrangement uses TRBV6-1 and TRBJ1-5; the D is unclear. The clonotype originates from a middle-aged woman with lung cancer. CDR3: CASSEGSNQPQHF. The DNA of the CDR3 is TGTGCCAGCAGTGAAGGGAGCAATCAGCCCCAGCATTTT.